This TCR beta chain stems from a study of neurological immune-mediated disorders. TCRdb used MiXCR to reprocess the 5' RACE reads, holding one entry per CDR3 protein. Altogether 66,000 or so distinct CDR3 sequences are present, about 4.9% being singletons, with the ten largest covering about 6.9%. The CDR3 has 12 residues. Trimming shortened V by 6 bases and J by 1 base, and 7 bases separated the two germline ends. Germline assignment: CDR1 SGHDT and CDR2 YYEEEE. This clonotype occurred many times. The rearrangement uses TRBV5-6 and TRBJ1-2, with unresolved D. The sample consisted of PBMCs. This sequence was found in a man aged 25-45 years with multiple sclerosis. In DNA form, the CDR3 reads TGTGCCAGCACTCGGAATAACTATGGCTACACCTTC. It is translated as CASTRNNYGYTF.